Below, 10 T cell receptor beta chains from the same sample are listed, as sequenced in a study of T-cell memory formation after mild COVID-19. TCRdb re-analysed the 5' RACE reads in MiXCR, keeping a single row per CDR3 protein. The data hold under 300,000 distinct CDR3 sequences, with roughly 15% observed a single time. The specimen was PBMCs or a T cell subset sorted from them (not recorded which). The receptors were sampled from a man between 18 and 35 years old who had mild COVID-19 (a few samples of this study predate the infection). Cell type and time point are not known.

This clonotype was counted a few times. The chain has TRBV7-9 and TRBJ1-2; D remains ambiguous. Germline V gives CDR1 SEHNR, CDR2 FQNEAQ (reference sequence). This CDR3 has 12 amino acids. With 4 bases removed from V and 6 bases from J, the gap between germline ends came to 9 bases. The CDR3 here is CASSSSGDGYTF. In DNA form, the CDR3 reads TGTGCCAGCAGCTCTAGTGGAGATGGCTACACCTTC.

This clonotype appeared a few times. V usage is TRBV20-1 and J usage is TRBJ2-1, with 11 bases identical to TRBD2. V was clipped by 0 bases and J by 9 bases; unmatched bases: 4. The CDR3 contains 14 residues. Germline CDR1 and CDR2: DFQATT and SNEGSKA (reference sequence). CDR3 sequence: CSARDSGGASEQFF. The DNA of the CDR3 is TGCAGTGCTAGAGATAGCGGGGGGGCCAGTGAGCAGTTCTTC.

This clonotype came up many times. The genes are TRBV28 and TRBJ2-7; possibly TRBD2 for D (5 bases). The germline V and J ends were trimmed by 5 bases and 2 bases, with 16 bases remaining between them. The CDR3 contains 15 residues. CDR1 and CDR2 (germline): MDHEN, SYDVKM. DNA for the CDR3: TGTGCCAGCAGTCCCCGTGGGAGAGGGACCTACGAGCAGTACGTC. It yields the protein CASSPRGRGTYEQYV.

The genes are TRBV4-2 and TRBJ2-2; 7 positions agree with TRBD1. CDR1 LGHNA and CDR2 YNFKEQ come from the germline V gene. With V trimmed by 3 bases and J by 4 bases, 5 bases remained unmatched. This CDR3 comprises 15 residues. Here the CDR3 reads CASSQHRGTTGELFF. Written as DNA, the CDR3 is TGTGCCAGCAGCCAGCACAGGGGAACCACCGGGGAGCTGTTTTTT.

This clonotype has only a few counts. The chain couples TRBV12-3 or TRBV12-4 to TRBJ2-3, with D possibly TRBD1 on 6 matching bases. The CDR3 runs to 14 residues. With 6 bases removed from V and 2 bases from J, the gap between germline ends came to 12 bases. CDR3 sequence (DNA): TGTGCCAGCAGCCCCGGACAGCCCACAGATACGCAGTATTTT. It yields the protein CASSPGQPTDTQYF.

The sample holds a few counts of this clonotype. The rearrangement joins TRBV7-3 to TRBJ2-1; TRBD2 matches 11 bases. There are 15 residues in the CDR3. Germline trimming cut 5 bases from V and 8 bases from J; bases unmatched to any gene: 8. The germline V gene has CDR1 SGHTA and CDR2 FQGTGA. In nucleotides, the CDR3 is TGTGCCAGCAGCCCTCGGTTAGCGGGGGGGGATGAGCAGTTCTTC. Protein sequence: CASSPRLAGGDEQFF.

This clonotype was seen more than once but under ten times. This chain joins TRBV18 and TRBJ2-2, with D uncertain. V was trimmed by 1 base and J by 2 bases, leaving 11 bases between them. Germline loops: CDR1 KGHSH, CDR2 LQKENI. The CDR3 has 16 amino acids. In DNA, the CDR3 is TGTGCCAGCTCACCACAAAACAGCTTTAACACCGGGGAGCTGTTTTTT. Its translation is CASSPQNSFNTGELFF. Complete variable domain (other parts from reference TRBV18 and TRBJ2-2): NAGVMQNPRHLVRRRGQEARLRCSPMKGHSHVYWYRQLPEEGLKFMVYLQKENIIDESGMPKERFSAEFPKEGPSILRIQQVVRGDSAAYFCASSPQNSFNTGELFFGEGSRLTVL.

The chain has TRBV2 and TRBJ2-7; 9 bases line up with TRBD1. The CDR3 has 13 amino acids. CDR1 is SNHLY and CDR2 is FYNNEI in the germline V gene. J gave up 3 bases and V 4 bases, and 1 base lay outside the gene matches. The CDR3 nucleotides are TGTGCCAGCAGTGGGGACAGGGTCTACGAGCAGTACTTC. It translates to CASSGDRVYEQYF. The variable domain in full, with the rest retrieved from reference TRBV2 and TRBJ2-7, is EPEVTQTPSHQVTQMGQEVILRCVPISNHLYFYWYRQILGQKVEFLVSFYNNEISEKSEIFDDQFSVERPDGSNFTLKIRSTKLEDSAMYFCASSGDRVYEQYFGPGTRLTVT.

This clonotype was observed a few times. V usage is TRBV10-3 and J usage is TRBJ2-2; D possibly corresponds to TRBD1 (6 bases). Trimming left V 11 bases short and J 5 bases short, with 21 bases between. The germline V gene has CDR1 ENHRY and CDR2 SYGVKD. This CDR3 spans 15 amino acids. The CDR3 reads CAVTSGAPGTGELFF. CDR3 sequence (DNA): TGTGCCGTTACGTCAGGGGCGCCAGGGACCGGGGAGCTGTTTTTT.

This chain joins TRBV5-4 and TRBJ2-1; the match to TRBD2 covers 12 bases. Germline values: CDR1 SGHNT, CDR2 YYREEE (reference sequence). The CDR3 extends over 15 amino acids. The V gene end was trimmed by 4 bases and the J gene end by 10 bases; junction bases not matched to a gene: 9. CDR3 sequence reads: CASSGTSGLTGEQFF. The CDR3 region has the DNA TGTGCCAGCAGCGGGACTAGCGGGCTCACGGGCGAGCAGTTCTTC.